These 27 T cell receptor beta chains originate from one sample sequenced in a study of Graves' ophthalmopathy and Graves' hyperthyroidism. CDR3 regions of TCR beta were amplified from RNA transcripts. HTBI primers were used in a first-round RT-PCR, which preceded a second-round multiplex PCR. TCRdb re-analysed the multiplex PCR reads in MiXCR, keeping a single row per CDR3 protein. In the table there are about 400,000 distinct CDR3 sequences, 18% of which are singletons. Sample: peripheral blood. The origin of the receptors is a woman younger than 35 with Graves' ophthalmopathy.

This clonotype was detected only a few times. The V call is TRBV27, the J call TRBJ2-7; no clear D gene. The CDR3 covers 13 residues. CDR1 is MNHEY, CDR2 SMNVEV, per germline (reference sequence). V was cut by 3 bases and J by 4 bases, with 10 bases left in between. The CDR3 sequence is CASSFVDGYEQYF. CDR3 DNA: TGTGCCAGCAGTTTCGTTGATGGGTACGAGCAGTACTTC.

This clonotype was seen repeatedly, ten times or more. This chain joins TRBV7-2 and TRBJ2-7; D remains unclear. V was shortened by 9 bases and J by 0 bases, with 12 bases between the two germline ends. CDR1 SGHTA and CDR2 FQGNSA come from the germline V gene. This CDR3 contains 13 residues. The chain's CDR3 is CASRPPSSYEQYF. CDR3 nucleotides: TGTGCCAGTCGACCACCGAGCTCCTACGAGCAGTACTTC.

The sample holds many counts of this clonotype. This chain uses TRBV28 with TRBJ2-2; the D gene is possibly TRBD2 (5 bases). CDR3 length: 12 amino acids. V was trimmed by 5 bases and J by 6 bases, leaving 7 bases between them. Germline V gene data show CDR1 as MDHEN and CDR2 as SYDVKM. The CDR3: CASSLAPGELFF. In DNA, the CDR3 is TGTGCCAGCAGTCTAGCCCCCGGGGAGCTGTTTTTT. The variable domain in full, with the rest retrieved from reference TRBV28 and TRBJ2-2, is DVKVTQSSRYLVKRTGEKVFLECVQDMDHENMFWYRQDPGLGLRLIYFSYDVKMKEKGDIPEGYSVSREKKERFSLILESASTNQTSMYLCASSLAPGELFFGEGSRLTVL.

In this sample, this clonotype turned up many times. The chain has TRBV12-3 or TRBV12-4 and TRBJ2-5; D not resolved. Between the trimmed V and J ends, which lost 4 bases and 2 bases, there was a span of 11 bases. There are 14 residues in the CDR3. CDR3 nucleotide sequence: TGTGCCAGCAGTTCACAAAACCAGCAAGAGACCCAGTACTTC. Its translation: CASSSQNQQETQYF.

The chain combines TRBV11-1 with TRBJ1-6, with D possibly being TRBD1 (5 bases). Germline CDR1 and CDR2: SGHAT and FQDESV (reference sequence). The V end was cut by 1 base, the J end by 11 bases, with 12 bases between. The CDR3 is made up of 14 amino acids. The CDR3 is CASSLGVGAPPLHF. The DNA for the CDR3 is TGTGCCAGCAGCTTAGGCGTTGGGGCCCCACCCCTCCACTTT.

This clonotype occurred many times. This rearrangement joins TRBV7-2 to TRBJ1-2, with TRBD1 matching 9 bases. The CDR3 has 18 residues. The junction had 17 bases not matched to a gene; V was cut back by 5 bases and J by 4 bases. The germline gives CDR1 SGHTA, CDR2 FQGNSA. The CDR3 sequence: CASSSRRGRDRDRYGYTF. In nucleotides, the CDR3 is TGTGCCAGCAGCAGCCGGCGAGGGAGGGACAGGGACCGCTATGGCTACACCTTC.

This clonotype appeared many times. DNA of the CDR3: TGTGCCAGCAGCCAAGGATCTCGAAACACCGGGGAGCTGTTTTTT. Its translation: CASSQGSRNTGELFF. This rearrangement joins TRBV3-1 to TRBJ2-2; no firm D call. The CDR3 runs 15 residues. V was clipped by 1 base and J by 2 bases, with 8 bases between them. The germline V gene has CDR1 LGHDT and CDR2 YNNKEL (reference sequence).

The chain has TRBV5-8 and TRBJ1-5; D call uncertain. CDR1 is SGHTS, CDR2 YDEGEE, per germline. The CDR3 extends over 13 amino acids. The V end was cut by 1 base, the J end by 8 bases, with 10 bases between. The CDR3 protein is CASSLSRAKPQHF. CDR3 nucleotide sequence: TGTGCCAGCAGCTTGTCTAGGGCTAAGCCCCAGCATTTT.

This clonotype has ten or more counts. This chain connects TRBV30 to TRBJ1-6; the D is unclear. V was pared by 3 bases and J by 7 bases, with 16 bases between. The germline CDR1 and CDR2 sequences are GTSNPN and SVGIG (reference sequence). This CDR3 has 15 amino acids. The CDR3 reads CAWSLQRTSNSPLHF. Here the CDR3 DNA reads TGTGCCTGGAGCCTCCAACGGACCTCGAATTCACCCCTCCACTTT.

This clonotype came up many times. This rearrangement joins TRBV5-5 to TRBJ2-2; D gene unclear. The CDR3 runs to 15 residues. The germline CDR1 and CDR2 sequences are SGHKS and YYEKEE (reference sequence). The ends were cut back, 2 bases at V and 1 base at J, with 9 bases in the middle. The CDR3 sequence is CASSLALENTGELFF. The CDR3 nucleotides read TGTGCCAGCAGCTTAGCGCTAGAGAACACCGGGGAGCTGTTTTTT.

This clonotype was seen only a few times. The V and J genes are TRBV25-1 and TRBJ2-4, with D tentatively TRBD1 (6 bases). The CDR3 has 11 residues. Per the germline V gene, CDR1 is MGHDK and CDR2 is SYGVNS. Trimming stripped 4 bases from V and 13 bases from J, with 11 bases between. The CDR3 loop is CASSGGPRQYF. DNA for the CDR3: TGTGCCAGCAGTGGGGGGCCTAGGCAGTACTTC.

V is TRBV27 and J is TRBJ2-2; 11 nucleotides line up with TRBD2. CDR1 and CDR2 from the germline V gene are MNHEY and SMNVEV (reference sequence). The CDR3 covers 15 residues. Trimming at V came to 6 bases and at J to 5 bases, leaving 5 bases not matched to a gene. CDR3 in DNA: TGTGCCAGCAGACAACTAGCGGGAGTAACCGGGGAGCTGTTTTTT. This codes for CASRQLAGVTGELFF.

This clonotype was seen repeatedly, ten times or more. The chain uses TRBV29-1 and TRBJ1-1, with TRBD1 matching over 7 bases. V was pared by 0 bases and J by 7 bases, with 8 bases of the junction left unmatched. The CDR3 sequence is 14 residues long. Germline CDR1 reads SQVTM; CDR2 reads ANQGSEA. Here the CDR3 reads CSVEDLRGQYEAFF. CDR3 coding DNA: TGCAGCGTTGAAGATCTTAGGGGACAGTATGAAGCTTTCTTT. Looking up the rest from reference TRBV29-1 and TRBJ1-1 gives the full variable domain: SAVISQKPSRDICQRGTSLTIQCQVDSQVTMMFWYRQQPGQSLTLIATANQGSEATYESGFVIDKFPISRPNLTFSTLTVSNMSPEDSSIYLCSVEDLRGQYEAFFGQGTRLTVV.

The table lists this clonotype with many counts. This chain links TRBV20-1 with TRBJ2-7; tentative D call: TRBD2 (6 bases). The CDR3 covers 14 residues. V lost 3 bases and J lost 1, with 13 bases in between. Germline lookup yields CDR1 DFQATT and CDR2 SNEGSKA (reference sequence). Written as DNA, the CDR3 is TGCAGTGCTAGGGAATGGGGGGTTTCCTACGAGCAGTACTTC. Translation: CSAREWGVSYEQYF.

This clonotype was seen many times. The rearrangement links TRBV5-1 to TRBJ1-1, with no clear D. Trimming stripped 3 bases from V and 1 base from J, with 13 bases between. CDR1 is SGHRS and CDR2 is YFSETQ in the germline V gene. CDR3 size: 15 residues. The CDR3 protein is CASSSRGPPNTEAFF. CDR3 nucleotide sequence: TGCGCCAGCAGCTCCCGCGGACCCCCGAACACTGAAGCTTTCTTT.

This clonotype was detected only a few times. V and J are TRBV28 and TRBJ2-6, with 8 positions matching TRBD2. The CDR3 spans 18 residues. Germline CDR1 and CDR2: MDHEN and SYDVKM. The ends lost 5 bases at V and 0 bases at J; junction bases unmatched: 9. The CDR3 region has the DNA TGTGCCAGCAGTCCCCTGCGGGAGGCCCTCTCTGGGGCCAACGTCCTGACTTTC. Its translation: CASSPLREALSGANVLTF. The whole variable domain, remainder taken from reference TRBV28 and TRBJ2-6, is DVKVTQSSRYLVKRTGEKVFLECVQDMDHENMFWYRQDPGLGLRLIYFSYDVKMKEKGDIPEGYSVSREKKERFSLILESASTNQTSMYLCASSPLREALSGANVLTFGAGSRLTVL.

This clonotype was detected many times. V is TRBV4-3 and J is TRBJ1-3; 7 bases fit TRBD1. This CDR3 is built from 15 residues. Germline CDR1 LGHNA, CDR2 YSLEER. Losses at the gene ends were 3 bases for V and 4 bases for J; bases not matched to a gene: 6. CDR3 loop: CASSHRVGGGNTIYF. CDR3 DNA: TGCGCCAGCAGCCACAGGGTAGGGGGCGGAAACACCATATATTTT.

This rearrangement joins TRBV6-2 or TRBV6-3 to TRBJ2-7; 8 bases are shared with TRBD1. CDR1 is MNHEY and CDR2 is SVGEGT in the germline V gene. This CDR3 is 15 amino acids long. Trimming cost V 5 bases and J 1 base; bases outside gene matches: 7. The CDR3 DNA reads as TGTGCCAGCAGTCCGCAGGGGGCCCCTTCCTACGAGCAGTACTTC. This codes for CASSPQGAPSYEQYF.

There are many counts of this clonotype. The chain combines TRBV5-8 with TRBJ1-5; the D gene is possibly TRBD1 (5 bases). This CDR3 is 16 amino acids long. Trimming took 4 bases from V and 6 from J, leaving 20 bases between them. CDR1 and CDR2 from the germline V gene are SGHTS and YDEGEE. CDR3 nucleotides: TGTGCCAGCAGCGCCCTCTGGGCAGGGAAATTTCAGCCCCAGCATTTT. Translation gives CASSALWAGKFQPQHF.

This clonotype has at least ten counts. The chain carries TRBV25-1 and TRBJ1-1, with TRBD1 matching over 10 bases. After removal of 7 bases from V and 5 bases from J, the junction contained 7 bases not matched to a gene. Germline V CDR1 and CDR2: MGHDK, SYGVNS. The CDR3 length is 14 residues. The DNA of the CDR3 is TGTGCCAGCAAGGGTGGGACAGGGGTTACTGAAGCTTTCTTT. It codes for CASKGGTGVTEAFF.

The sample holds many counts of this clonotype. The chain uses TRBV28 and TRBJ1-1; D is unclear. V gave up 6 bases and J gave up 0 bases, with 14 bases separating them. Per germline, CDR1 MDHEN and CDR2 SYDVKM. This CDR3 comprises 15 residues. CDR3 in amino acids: CASRPLERMNTEAFF. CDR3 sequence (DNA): TGTGCCAGCAGACCCTTGGAACGAATGAACACTGAAGCTTTCTTT.

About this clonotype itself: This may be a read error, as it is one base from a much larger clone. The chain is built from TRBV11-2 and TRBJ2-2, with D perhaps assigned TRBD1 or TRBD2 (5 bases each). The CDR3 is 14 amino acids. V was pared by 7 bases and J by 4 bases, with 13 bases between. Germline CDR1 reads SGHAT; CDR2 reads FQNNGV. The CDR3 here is CASNYTGTTGELFF. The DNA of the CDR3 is TGTGCCAGCAACTATACCGGGACCACCGGGGAGCTGTTTTTT.

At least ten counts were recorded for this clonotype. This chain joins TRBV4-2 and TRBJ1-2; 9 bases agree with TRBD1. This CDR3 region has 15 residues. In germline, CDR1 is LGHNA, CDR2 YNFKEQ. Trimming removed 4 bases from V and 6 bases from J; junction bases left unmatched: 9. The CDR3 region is CASSRDRVGSDGYTF. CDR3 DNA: TGTGCCAGCAGCCGGGACAGGGTCGGATCCGATGGCTACACCTTC.

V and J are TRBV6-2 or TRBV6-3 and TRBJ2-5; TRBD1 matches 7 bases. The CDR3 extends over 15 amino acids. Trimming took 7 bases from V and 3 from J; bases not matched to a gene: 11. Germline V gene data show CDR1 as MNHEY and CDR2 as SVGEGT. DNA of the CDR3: TGTGCCAGCATGATAGGCCGGGACAGCAAAGAGACCCAGTACTTC. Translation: CASMIGRDSKETQYF.

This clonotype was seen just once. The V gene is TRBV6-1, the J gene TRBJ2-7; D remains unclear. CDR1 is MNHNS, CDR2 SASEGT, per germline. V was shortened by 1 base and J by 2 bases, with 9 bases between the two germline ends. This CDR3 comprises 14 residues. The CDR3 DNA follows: TGTGCCAGCAGTGAAGGGACGCCCCCCTACGAGCAGTACTTC. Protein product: CASSEGTPPYEQYF.

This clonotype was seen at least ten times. This CDR3 is CASSFRASLSELFF. In nucleotides, the CDR3 is TGTGCCAGCAGCTTCCGGGCCTCATTGAGTGAGCTGTTTTTT. This sequence joins TRBV7-2 and TRBJ2-2; D is unclear. V was cut by 3 bases and J by 11 bases, with 16 bases left in between. There are 14 residues in the CDR3. The germline gives CDR1 SGHTA, CDR2 FQGNSA.

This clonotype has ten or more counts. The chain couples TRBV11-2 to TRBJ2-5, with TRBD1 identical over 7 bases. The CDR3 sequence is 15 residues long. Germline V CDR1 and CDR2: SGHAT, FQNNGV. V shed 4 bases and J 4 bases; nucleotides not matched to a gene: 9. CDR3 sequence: CASSSTGSGGETQYF. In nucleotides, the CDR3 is TGTGCCAGCAGCTCGACAGGGTCCGGAGGAGAGACCCAGTACTTC.